These 21 T cell receptor beta chains share one sample of origin, sequenced in a study of beta chain features in type 1 diabetes. All of the isolated RNA was reverse transcribed, so expressed TCRB transcripts were sequenced. TCRdb's table, derived via immunoSEQ multiplex PCR, lists solely in-frame clones and lacks some. This sample yields roughly 140,000 clones, of which 40% to 60% are seen a single time; around 0.45% belongs to the top ten. The sample taken for sequencing was Tregs from blood. Every receptor here comes from a man aged 18 to 30 in good health.

This chain uses TRBV27 with TRBJ1-2; D may be TRBD1 (6 bases). Germline-derived CDR1 and CDR2 are MNHEY and SMNVEV (reference sequence). This CDR3 is built from 13 residues. V was trimmed by 5 bases and J by 4 bases, leaving 11 bases between them. Written as DNA, the CDR3 is TGTGCCAGCAGTGTCAGGGGCGGCTATGGCTACACCTTC. Its translation is CASSVRGGYGYTF.

The CDR3 loop reads CASSNPGLNTEAFF. The CDR3 nucleotides read TGTGCCAGTAGTAACCCAGGCCTGAACACTGAAGCTTTCTTT. The chain is built from TRBV19 and TRBJ1-1; D is unclear. CDR3 length equals 14 residues. Germline V CDR1 and CDR2: LNHDA, SQIVND (reference sequence). Trimming cost V 4 bases and J 0 bases, with 9 bases left between them.

This clone has a handful of counts. The rearrangement links TRBV7-2 to TRBJ2-7, with 7 positions matching TRBD2. J was trimmed by 3 bases and V by 7 bases; bases with no gene match: 9. This CDR3 is 14 amino acids long. In germline, CDR1 is SGHTA, CDR2 FQGNSA. CDR3 amino acids: CASIRGEGVYEQYF. In nucleotides, the CDR3 is TGTGCCAGCATTAGAGGGGAGGGCGTCTACGAGCAGTACTTC.

The chain has TRBV5-1 and TRBJ1-4, with D possibly being TRBD1 (5 bases). V lost 3 bases and J 11 bases, leaving 11 bases between the germline ends. This CDR3 has 12 amino acids. Germline V gene data show CDR1 as SGHRS and CDR2 as YFSETQ. The CDR3 here is CASSSGGGKLFF. CDR3 sequence (DNA): TGCGCCAGCAGCTCGGGGGGGGGTAAACTGTTTTTT.

This chain connects TRBV6-6 to TRBJ2-7; maybe TRBD2 (5 bases). V was shortened by 8 bases and J by 6 bases, with 17 bases between the two germline ends. Germline CDR1 MNHNY, CDR2 SVGAGI (reference sequence). This CDR3 is 13 amino acids long. CDR3 sequence (DNA): TGTGCCAGCGCACCGGGTCCGGGAATCGAGCAGTACTTC. Protein sequence: CASAPGPGIEQYF.

This clone was recorded a few times. V gene TRBV7-2 combines with J gene TRBJ2-7; 7 bases fit TRBD2. The germline CDR1 and CDR2 sequences are SGHTA and FQGNSA. The V and J ends lost 5 bases and 1 base, in that order; junction bases with no gene match: 14. The CDR3 runs to 17 residues. CDR3 loop: CASSPWGGTAVSYEQYF. CDR3 coding DNA: TGTGCCAGCAGCCCCTGGGGAGGGACGGCTGTGTCCTACGAGCAGTACTTC. Together with reference TRBV7-2 and TRBJ2-7, the CDR3 gives the full variable domain: GAGVSQSPSNKVTEKGKDVELRCDPISGHTALYWYRQSLGQGLEFLIYFQGNSAPDKSGLPSDRFSAERTGGSVSTLTIQRTQQEDSAVYLCASSPWGGTAVSYEQYFGPGTRLTVT.

The CDR3 spells CAISLDRVGYGYTF. The DNA of the CDR3 is TGTGCCATCAGTCTCGACAGGGTGGGCTATGGCTACACCTTC. This chain links TRBV10-3 with TRBJ1-2; 7 bases line up with TRBD1. V dropped 5 bases and J dropped 4; count of bases not matched to a gene: 7. CDR1 ENHRY and CDR2 SYGVKD come from the germline V gene. CDR3 length: 14 amino acids.

Here the CDR3 DNA reads TGTGCCAGCAGCTTAACAGCGGCTCCCACAGATACGCAGTATTTT. It specifies CASSLTAAPTDTQYF. This chain joins TRBV7-9 and TRBJ2-3; D is possibly TRBD2 (5 bases). CDR3 size: 15 residues. V dropped 2 bases and J dropped 2 bases, with 11 bases sitting between them. The germline V gene encodes CDR1 SEHNR and CDR2 FQNEAQ (reference sequence).

In its sample, this clone was seen a few times. This chain joins TRBV19 and TRBJ1-1; possible D gene TRBD1, 5 bases. The V end lost 2 bases, the J end lost 4 bases, and 14 bases lay between the germline ends. Germline CDR1 reads LNHDA; CDR2 reads SQIVND (reference sequence). This CDR3 is built from 15 residues. The CDR3 protein is CASSISRVVSTEAFF. The CDR3 bases are TGTGCCAGTAGTATAAGCAGGGTAGTTTCCACTGAAGCTTTCTTT.

The rearrangement uses TRBV7-2 and TRBJ2-6; a weak D match, TRBD1 (6 bases). The CDR3 length is 19 residues. Trimming cost V 1 base and J 0 bases, with 16 bases left between them. In germline, CDR1 is SGHTA, CDR2 FQGNSA. CDR3 residues: CASSLVGRGFRSGANVLTF. DNA for the CDR3: TGTGCCAGCAGCTTAGTGGGTAGGGGGTTCCGCTCTGGGGCCAACGTCCTGACTTTC.

The chain uses TRBV4-2 and TRBJ2-1; weak D call: TRBD2 (5 bases). The CDR3 runs to 16 residues. Germline V gene data show CDR1 as LGHNA and CDR2 as YNFKEQ. Trimming cost V 4 bases and J 0 bases, with 13 bases left between them. CDR3 residues: CASSPARGSSYNEQFF. As DNA, the CDR3 is TGTGCCAGCAGCCCAGCCCGTGGGAGCTCCTACAATGAGCAGTTCTTC.

This clone came up a few times. V usage is TRBV6-5 and J usage is TRBJ1-2; 9 bases are a match to TRBD1. CDR1 and CDR2 (germline): MNHEY, SVGAGI. This CDR3 has 13 residues. With V trimmed by 5 bases and J by 8 bases, 6 bases remained unmatched. This CDR3 is CASSPGQGRGYTF. In DNA, the CDR3 is TGTGCCAGCAGTCCGGGACAGGGCCGGGGCTACACCTTC.

The rearrangement joins TRBV29-1 to TRBJ1-1; D is perhaps TRBD1 (5 bases). Germline lookup yields CDR1 SQVTM and CDR2 ANQGSEA. V was pared by 1 base and J by 5 bases, with 11 bases between. The CDR3 contains 13 residues. CDR3 loop: CSVEAGGGTEAFF. The CDR3 DNA is TGCAGCGTTGAAGCCGGGGGAGGAACTGAAGCTTTCTTT.

The J gene is TRBJ2-1, the V gene TRBV5-3, with D maybe TRBD2 (6 bases). TRBV5-3 is an ORF, with its function uncertain. V lost 5 bases, J lost 0 bases, and 18 bases lay in between. The CDR3 contains 17 residues. The CDR3 DNA sequence: TGTGCCAGAAGATCCGAGGGACTCCCGAGCTCCTACAATGAGCAGTTCTTC. Its translation is CARRSEGLPSSYNEQFF.

The CDR3 DNA sequence: TGTGCCAGCAGCGTATGGGGGGTATCCTACAATGAGCAGTTCTTC. Its translation is CASSVWGVSYNEQFF. The chain recombines TRBV9 with TRBJ2-1, with a possible D match to TRBD2 (6 bases). CDR1 and CDR2 (germline): SGDLS, YYNGEE. The V and J ends lost 1 base and 1 base respectively, with 9 bases between them. This CDR3 has 15 amino acids.

V is TRBV5-6 and J is TRBJ2-5; TRBD2 matches at 8 bases. The CDR3 has 16 residues. CDR1 is SGHDT, CDR2 YYEEEE, per germline. After removal of 2 bases from V and 4 bases from J, the junction contained 10 bases not matched to a gene. CDR3: CASSFISRGARETQYF. CDR3 nucleotide sequence: TGTGCCAGCAGCTTCATCTCGCGGGGGGCCAGAGAGACCCAGTACTTC.

This chain uses TRBV19 with TRBJ1-2, with 8 bases fitting TRBD1. The V segment lost 11 bases and the J segment 8 bases; nucleotides outside the gene matches: 7. CDR3 length: 11 amino acids. Germline CDR1 reads LNHDA; CDR2 reads SQIVND (reference sequence). This CDR3 reads CADLGQGGYTF. The CDR3 bases are TGTGCCGACCTCGGACAGGGCGGCTACACCTTC.

The chain links TRBV19 to TRBJ2-7; D gene unclear. Germline values: CDR1 LNHDA, CDR2 SQIVND (reference sequence). CDR3 size: 12 residues. V was trimmed by 5 bases and J by 0 bases, leaving 5 bases between them. For the CDR3, the DNA is TGTGCCAGTAGTTCCTACTCCTACGAGCAGTACTTC. Translation: CASSSYSYEQYF.

V is TRBV4-2 and J is TRBJ2-3; a weak D match, TRBD1 (5 bases). This CDR3 is built from 15 residues. V lost 5 bases to trimming and J lost 2 bases, with 14 bases between them. Germline CDR1 reads LGHNA; CDR2 reads YNFKEQ. The CDR3 region has the DNA TGTGCCAGCAGCACTGACAGCCTAATCACAGATACGCAGTATTTT. This translates into CASSTDSLITDTQYF.

The chain employs TRBV7-2 and TRBJ1-2, with a tentative D call TRBD1 (6 bases). V lost 3 bases, J lost 2 bases, and 10 bases lay in between. This CDR3 is built from 14 residues. CDR1 and CDR2 (germline): SGHTA, FQGNSA. This chain's CDR3 is CASSFTGTNYGYTF. CDR3 DNA sequence: TGTGCCAGCAGCTTCACAGGGACCAACTATGGCTACACCTTC.

V and J are TRBV28 and TRBJ2-7, with D perhaps TRBD2 (5 bases). This CDR3 has 13 amino acids. Germline CDR1 and CDR2: MDHEN and SYDVKM. The V end was cut by 2 bases, the J end by 4 bases, with 9 bases between. CDR3 amino acids: CASSLPRGYEQYF. The CDR3 DNA reads TGTGCCAGCAGTTTACCCCGGGGATACGAGCAGTACTTC.